This T cell receptor beta chain was captured in a study of cytomegalovirus exposure and HLA in healthy donors. In the case of this clone: Its antigen is still unknown. The identical CDR3 is also encoded by other nucleotide sequences in the sample.

The PCR contained 60 Vbeta and 13 Jbeta primers. Profiled with immunoSEQ multiplex PCR; TCRdb holds only in-frame clones, not every one. This table holds roughly 250,000 clones, roughly 80% found once. Trimming left V 9 bases short and J 2 bases short, with 14 bases between. The CDR3 runs 13 residues. Germline lookup yields CDR1 MDHEN and CDR2 SYDVKM. The study, taken as a whole, reports: In an earlier analysis, most TCR beta V segments were productive about 87% or about 30% of the time.

This chain joins TRBV28 and TRBJ2-7; D is possibly TRBD2 (7 bases). The sequencing sample was made of PBMCs. This sequence originates from a girl aged 2-9 years in good health and CMV-seronegative. CDR3: CASLGGGAYEQYF. The DNA of the CDR3 is TGTGCCAGTTTAGGGGGGGGCGCCTACGAGCAGTACTTC.